The entry that follows covers one T cell receptor (beta chain) sequence. Its antigen remains unknown. A junction end diverges from the germline sequence, so it may reflect a read error. Assay: immunoSEQ multiplex PCR; the TCRdb copy retains only in-frame clones and omits some. Of a few million clones listed, under 95% are singletons. The entry originates in a study of shared clonotypes between healthy human individuals. Healthy adults negative for HIV, lacking recent acute infections or vaccinations, served as donors. Nashville, Tennessee was home to all donors, who were Caucasian adults. The authors divided CD4+ cells into CD45RA+ naive and CD45RA-negative memory subsets. Study-level results: Only blood samples were collected, and tissue repertoires likely differ.

Looked up from germline, CDR1 is SGHRS and CDR2 is YFSETQ. The CDR3 sequence is 14 residues long. The chain links TRBV5-1 to TRBJ1-5; D unclear. The TCR sequence derives from a man aged 18 to 35 in good health. Some clones in this sample may be carry-over from other donors' samples. The material sequenced was naive CD4+ T cells from PBMCs. Regarding subset: CD45RA+ positively selected. The CDR3 sequence: CASSLDPHDQAQHF. In DNA form, the CDR3 reads TGCGCCAGCAGCTTGGATCCACACGATCAGGCCCAGCATTTT.